Reported below is one T cell receptor beta chain. Its antigen is not known. Sequencing was at deep level. Profiling relied on immunoSEQ multiplex PCR, and the TCRdb table lists in-frame clones only, not all of them. Of millions of clones listed, approximately 95% are singletons. The data were obtained in a study of shared clonotypes between healthy human individuals. Findings and caveats of the study: Generally, naive subsets came out with larger estimated richness than memory subsets.

Germline V lookup: CDR1 MDHEN, CDR2 SYDVKM. The CDR3 covers 12 residues. Trimming removed 9 bases from V and 4 bases from J, with 12 bases in between. Donors were Caucasian adults residing in Nashville, Tennessee, USA. It was into CD45RA+ naive and CD45RA-negative memory subsets that the CD4+ cells were split. Sequenced input: naive CD4+ T cells from PBMCs. Indicated subset: CD45RA+ positively selected. The source is a man aged 18 to 30 in good health. Some clones in this sample may be carry-over from other donors' samples. The chain employs TRBV28 and TRBJ1-2; D unresolved. The CDR3, as DNA: TGTGCCAGTTCCACAGATACCTATGGCTACACCTTC. Its translation is CASSTDTYGYTF.